Below, one T cell receptor beta chain is given with its context. CD8+ and CD4+ T cells circulating in blood were sequenced for TCR beta. The patients who served as multiple sclerosis controls were treatment-naive and had stable or active relapsing-remitting disease that fulfilled the revised McDonald criteria. TEMRA cells were FACS-enriched and CD8+ and CD4+ T cells negatively isolated. This sample stems from a study of CD8 T cells in Susac syndrome. Reverse transcription of about 0.45 to 1 ug RNA was performed with random hexamers. The TCR beta CDR3 was amplified by immunoSEQ multiplex PCR across 54 Vbeta, 13 Jbeta. MiXCR was run by TCRdb on the immunoSEQ multiplex PCR reads, yielding one entry per CDR3 protein. Of hundreds of thousands of distinct CDR3 sequences in the sample, 65% to 90% are singletons; the top ten hold approximately 0.2%. Germline V gene sequence: CDR1 SQVTM, CDR2 ANQGSEA. This CDR3 contains 13 residues. V was shortened by 7 bases and J by 1 base, with 10 bases between the two germline ends.

The source is a human donor with multiple sclerosis. This sequence joins TRBV29-1 and TRBJ2-2; D is possibly TRBD2 (5 bases). Sequencing used CD8+ T cells from PBMCs. The CDR3 loop reads CSGVGRNTGELFF. The CDR3 region has the DNA TGCAGCGGGGTAGGGAGGAACACCGGGGAGCTGTTTTTT.